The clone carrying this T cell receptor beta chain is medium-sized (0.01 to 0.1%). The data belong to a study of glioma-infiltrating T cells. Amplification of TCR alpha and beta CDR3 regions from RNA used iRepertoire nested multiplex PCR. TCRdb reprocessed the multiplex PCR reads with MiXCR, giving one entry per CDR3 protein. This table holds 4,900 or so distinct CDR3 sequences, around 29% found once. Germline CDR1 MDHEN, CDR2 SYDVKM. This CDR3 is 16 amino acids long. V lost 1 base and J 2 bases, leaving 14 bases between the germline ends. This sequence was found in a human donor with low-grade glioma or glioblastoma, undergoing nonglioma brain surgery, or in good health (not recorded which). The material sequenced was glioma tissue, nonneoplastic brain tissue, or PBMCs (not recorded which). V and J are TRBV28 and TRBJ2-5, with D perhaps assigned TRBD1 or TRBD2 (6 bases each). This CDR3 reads CASSLLGGQNQETQYF. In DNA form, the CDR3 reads TGTGCCAGCAGTTTATTAGGGGGGCAGAATCAAGAGACCCAGTACTTC.